Following are 28 T cell receptor beta chains from one sample sequenced in a study of blood T cell repertoires in COVID-19. Sequenced by immunoSEQ multiplex PCR; TCRdb stores in-frame clones only, minus some. There are around 40,000 clones in the sample; roughly 86% occur only once, and about 13% lies in the top ten. The sequenced material came from peripheral blood. All receptors derive from a human donor in a cohort sampled during active COVID-19.

The J gene is TRBJ1-4, the V gene TRBV3-1 (or the pseudogene TRBV3-2); D possibly corresponds to TRBD1 (6 bases). The germline V gene encodes CDR1 LGHDT and CDR2 YNNKEL (reference sequence). CDR3 size: 13 residues. The ends were cut back, 10 bases at V and 4 bases at J, with 13 bases in the middle. In DNA form, the CDR3 reads TGTGCCAACGGACAGCTACTTAATGAAAAACTGTTTTTT. It specifies CANGQLLNEKLFF.

This clone turned up a few times. The chain couples TRBV6-5 to TRBJ2-7; 7 nucleotides agree with TRBD1. V gave up 0 bases and J gave up 0 bases; unmatched junction bases: 5. The CDR3 consists of 16 residues. Germline values: CDR1 MNHEY, CDR2 SVGAGI. The CDR3 spells CASSYSWGQRSYEQYF. The CDR3 DNA reads as TGTGCCAGCAGTTACTCTTGGGGACAGCGCTCCTACGAGCAGTACTTC.

V gene TRBV6-5 combines with J gene TRBJ2-7; 11 bases line up with TRBD1. The CDR3 spans 13 residues. Germline V gene lookup returns CDR1 MNHEY and CDR2 SVGAGI. The V and J ends lost 6 bases and 11 bases, in that order; junction bases with no gene match: 9. The CDR3 bases are TGTGCCAGCAGCGACGGGACAGGGGGAACTAAGTACTTC. This translates into CASSDGTGGTKYF.

The V and J genes are TRBV9 and TRBJ2-7, with TRBD2 identical over 7 bases. V shed 4 bases and J 4 bases; nucleotides not matched to a gene: 14. In germline, CDR1 is SGDLS, CDR2 YYNGEE. The CDR3 extends over 16 amino acids. DNA of the CDR3: TGTGCCAGCAGCATACAGGCAGGGAGCGGGGCTTACGAGCAGTACTTC. This sequence encodes CASSIQAGSGAYEQYF.

This clone was seen a single time. V gene TRBV9 combines with J gene TRBJ1-2; TRBD1 agrees at 7 bases. V trimming: 0 bases; J trimming: 7 bases; junction bases outside the gene matches: 9. Germline V gene lookup returns CDR1 SGDLS and CDR2 YYNGEE. The CDR3 is made up of 15 amino acids. In DNA form, the CDR3 reads TGTGCCAGCAGCGTAGTGACAGGGTGGGGAAGTGGCTACACCTTC. Its translation is CASSVVTGWGSGYTF.

The rearrangement joins TRBV4-3 to TRBJ2-7; tentatively, D is TRBD2 (6 bases). The germline V gene encodes CDR1 LGHNA and CDR2 YSLEER. Trimming took 1 base from V and 6 from J, leaving 13 bases between them. The CDR3 runs 14 residues. The CDR3 bases are TGCGCCAGCAGCCAAGGAGGGCTGGGGGGCGAGCAGTACTTC. Amino acids: CASSQGGLGGEQYF.

The V gene is TRBV7-2, the J gene TRBJ2-3; 13 bases agree with TRBD2. Looked up from germline, CDR1 is SGHTA and CDR2 is FQGNSA. The CDR3 runs to 16 residues. The V gene end was trimmed by 4 bases and the J gene end by 8 bases; junction bases not matched to a gene: 9. CDR3 in amino acids: CASSSLAGGRLGTQYF. The CDR3 region has the DNA TGTGCCAGCAGCTCACTAGCGGGGGGGAGATTGGGTACGCAGTATTTT.

The V call is TRBV2, the J call TRBJ1-4, with D possibly TRBD1 on 6 matching bases. The germline V gene encodes CDR1 SNHLY and CDR2 FYNNEI. The CDR3 has 13 amino acids. V lost 10 bases, J lost 6 bases, and 15 bases lay in between. CDR3 DNA: TGTGCCACCGCCCAGGGGAGAGATGAAAAACTGTTTTTT. Encoded protein: CATAQGRDEKLFF.

This sequence joins TRBV7-2 and TRBJ2-5; D is unresolved. Germline V CDR1 and CDR2: SGHTA, FQGNSA. There are 14 residues in the CDR3. V lost 0 bases and J 0 bases, leaving 5 bases between the germline ends. This chain's CDR3 is CASSLAAYQETQYF. In DNA, the CDR3 is TGTGCCAGCAGCTTAGCAGCCTACCAAGAGACCCAGTACTTC.

The chain couples TRBV6-4 to TRBJ2-5; tentatively, D is TRBD2 (5 bases). In germline, CDR1 is MRHNA, CDR2 SNTAGT. This CDR3 region has 15 residues. V lost 4 bases and J lost 5, with 17 bases in between. CDR3 sequence: CASSVTALRVETQYF. The CDR3 nucleotides are TGTGCCAGCAGTGTAACAGCTCTGAGGGTGGAGACCCAGTACTTC.

V gene TRBV6-5 combines with J gene TRBJ1-5; D possibly corresponds to TRBD1 (5 bases). With 5 bases removed from V and 0 bases from J, the gap between germline ends came to 8 bases. The CDR3 extends over 14 amino acids. Germline values: CDR1 MNHEY, CDR2 SVGAGI. CDR3 coding DNA: TGTGCCAGCAGTCTGACAGATAGCAATCAGCCCCAGCATTTT. It codes for CASSLTDSNQPQHF.

The chain combines TRBV9 with TRBJ1-1; D perhaps matches TRBD1 (6 bases). The V gene lost 3 bases and the J gene lost 7 bases, with 13 bases spanning the gap. The CDR3 sequence is 13 residues long. CDR1 SGDLS and CDR2 YYNGEE come from the germline V gene. The CDR3 here is CASSAPTGFEAFF. In nucleotides, the CDR3 is TGTGCCAGCAGCGCCCCTACAGGGTTTGAAGCTTTCTTT. Based on the CDR3 plus reference TRBV9 and TRBJ1-1, the full variable domain is DSGVTQTPKHLITATGQRVTLRCSPRSGDLSVYWYQQSLDQGLQFLIQYYNGEERAKGNILERFSAQQFPDLHSELNLSSLELGDSALYFCASSAPTGFEAFFGQGTRLTVV.

This chain joins TRBV7-9 and TRBJ1-4, with 7 bases lining up with TRBD1. Germline loops: CDR1 SEHNR, CDR2 FQNEAQ (reference sequence). The V segment lost 1 base and the J segment 5 bases; nucleotides outside the gene matches: 4. The CDR3 is 15 amino acids. CDR3 DNA sequence: TGTGCCAGCAGCTTAGAAGGGGGCGACAATGAAAAACTGTTTTTT. Residues: CASSLEGGDNEKLFF.

The chain carries TRBV5-5 and TRBJ1-5; possible D gene TRBD1, 5 bases. V lost 4 bases, J lost 6 bases, and 14 bases lay in between. This CDR3 contains 14 residues. CDR1 is SGHKS, CDR2 YYEKEE, per germline (reference sequence). The CDR3 coding sequence is TGTGCCAGCAGCGCTACAGGAGCCGGTCAGCCCCAGCATTTT. It codes for CASSATGAGQPQHF.

The chain recombines TRBV25-1 with TRBJ2-5; tentatively, D is TRBD1 (5 bases). The CDR3 spans 15 residues. V lost 2 bases and J 3 bases, leaving 13 bases between the germline ends. From germline, CDR1 is MGHDK and CDR2 SYGVNS. This CDR3 is CASSEGARREETQYF. The CDR3 DNA is TGTGCCAGCAGTGAAGGGGCGCGAAGGGAAGAGACCCAGTACTTC.

V gene TRBV2 combines with J gene TRBJ2-5; 10 nucleotides agree with TRBD2. Trimming cost V 0 bases and J 5 bases; bases outside gene matches: 6. Germline V gives CDR1 SNHLY, CDR2 FYNNEI. This CDR3 region has 16 residues. DNA of the CDR3: TGTGCCAGCAGTGAAGCTGAGCGGGGGGGCCCGGAGACCCAGTACTTC. Translation: CASSEAERGGPETQYF.

Here the CDR3 DNA reads TGTGCCAGTAGTCCGGAGGGACAGCTAAGGAATACGCAGTATTTT. It translates to CASSPEGQLRNTQYF. The rearrangement links TRBV19 to TRBJ2-3; a possible D gene is TRBD1 (7 bases). Trimming pared 5 bases from V and 7 bases from J, leaving 19 bases between. The CDR3 contains 15 residues. Germline CDR1 is LNHDA and CDR2 is SQIVND (reference sequence).

The chain employs TRBV12-5 and TRBJ1-2; D is uncertain. The CDR3 sequence is 12 residues long. Germline CDR1 reads LGHNT; CDR2 reads FRNRAP. V was shortened by 6 bases and J by 6 bases, with 11 bases between the two germline ends. The CDR3 bases are TGTGCTAGTGGGACCACGGGTAATGGCTACACCTTC. Translating gives CASGTTGNGYTF.

The chain combines TRBV3-1 (or the pseudogene TRBV3-2) with TRBJ1-3; 10 bases align to TRBD1. V shed 3 bases, J shed 4 bases, and the junction held 9 bases outside the gene matches. The CDR3 totals 17 residues. Germline-derived CDR1 and CDR2 are LGHDT and YNNKEL (reference sequence). The CDR3 sequence is CASSQLPGQGSGNTIYF. DNA of the CDR3: TGTGCCAGCAGCCAGTTACCGGGACAGGGGTCCGGAAACACCATATATTTT.

The chain has TRBV19 and TRBJ1-5; D not certain. CDR1 and CDR2 from the germline V gene are LNHDA and SQIVND (reference sequence). The ends were cut back, 2 bases at V and 7 bases at J, with 15 bases in the middle. The CDR3 runs 15 residues. CDR3 coding DNA: TGTGCCAGTAGTATAATGTTGGGCCCCCTGCAGCCCCAGCATTTT. This gives the protein CASSIMLGPLQPQHF.

The chain uses TRBV3-1 (or the pseudogene TRBV3-2) and TRBJ2-2; 11 nucleotides align to TRBD2. With 0 bases clipped from V and 0 bases from J, the junction kept 6 bases outside the gene matches. The germline gives CDR1 LGHDT, CDR2 YNNKEL (reference sequence). CDR3 length: 19 amino acids. Written as DNA, the CDR3 is TGTGCCAGCAGCCAAGAATCCAGTAGCGGGGGGGCGAACACCGGGGAGCTGTTTTTT. It specifies CASSQESSSGGANTGELFF.

The gene calls are TRBV6-1 and TRBJ1-5; 9 bases align to TRBD1. V trimming: 0 bases; J trimming: 1 base; junction bases outside the gene matches: 4. Germline V gives CDR1 MNHNS, CDR2 SASEGT. CDR3 size: 17 residues. In DNA form, the CDR3 reads TGTGCCAGCAGTGAAGCCGGGACAGGGTGGAGCAATCAGCCCCAGCATTTT. Translated: CASSEAGTGWSNQPQHF.

CDR3 DNA: TGTGCCAGCAGCTTAGCGGCCAATCAGCCCCAGCATTTT. Its translation: CASSLAANQPQHF. The rearrangement links TRBV11-1 to TRBJ1-5, with D unresolved. V lost 0 bases and J 3 bases, leaving 3 bases between the germline ends. CDR1 is SGHAT, CDR2 FQDESV, per germline (reference sequence). The CDR3 loop spans 13 amino acids.

V and J are TRBV19 and TRBJ2-1; the D gene is possibly TRBD1 (6 bases). The germline gives CDR1 LNHDA, CDR2 SQIVND (reference sequence). There are 13 residues in the CDR3. V was pared by 8 bases and J by 6 bases, with 14 bases between. The CDR3 spells CASQGKWSNEQFF. CDR3 bases: TGTGCCAGTCAGGGGAAGTGGAGCAATGAGCAGTTCTTC.

V and J are TRBV3-1 (or the pseudogene TRBV3-2) and TRBJ1-4; D possibly corresponds to TRBD1 (6 bases). Germline assignment: CDR1 LGHDT and CDR2 YNNKEL (reference sequence). Trimming left V 7 bases short and J 3 bases short, with 6 bases between. CDR3 length equals 12 residues. The CDR3 bases are TGTGCCAGCACAGGGGCTAATGAAAAACTGTTTTTT. This gives the protein CASTGANEKLFF.

The chain recombines TRBV7-2 with TRBJ2-5; the D is unclear. Germline assignment: CDR1 SGHTA and CDR2 FQGNSA. With 1 base removed from V and 4 bases from J, the gap between germline ends came to 7 bases. This CDR3 is built from 13 residues. The CDR3 protein is CASSLGLLETQYF. DNA for the CDR3: TGTGCCAGCAGCTTAGGACTTCTAGAGACCCAGTACTTC.

CDR3 sequence: CASSVDAGGEQYF. The CDR3 DNA is TGTGCCAGCAGCGTAGATGCCGGGGGCGAGCAGTACTTC. The V gene is TRBV9, the J gene TRBJ2-7; TRBD2 is a possible D gene (6 bases). This CDR3 is 13 amino acids long. From germline, CDR1 is SGDLS and CDR2 YYNGEE. V gave up 0 bases and J gave up 6 bases, with 10 bases separating them.

The V and J genes are TRBV12-5 and TRBJ2-3, with a possible D match to TRBD1 (6 bases). Germline V CDR1 and CDR2: LGHNT, FRNRAP. V shed 0 bases and J shed 0 bases, with 13 bases lying between them. The CDR3 runs 17 residues. Written as DNA, the CDR3 is TGTGCTAGTGGTTTGGTTCTAGGGACAAAAAGCACAGATACGCAGTATTTT. Protein product: CASGLVLGTKSTDTQYF. Drawing the rest from reference TRBV12-5 and TRBJ2-3, the complete variable domain is DARVTQTPRHKVTEMGQEVTMRCQPILGHNTVFWYRQTMMQGLELLAYFRNRAPLDDSGMPKDRFSAEMPDATLATLKIQPSEPRDSAVYFCASGLVLGTKSTDTQYFGPGTRLTVL.